Following are 26 T cell receptor beta chains from one sample sequenced in a study of blood T cell repertoires in COVID-19. The protocol was immunoSEQ multiplex PCR, while the TCRdb copy is restricted to in-frame clones and leaves out a portion. The sample lists 45,000 to 55,000 clones, over 75% occurring once. Sequencing was done on a sample of peripheral blood. The source of these receptors is a human donor in a cohort sampled during active COVID-19.

This rearrangement joins TRBV18 to TRBJ2-2; TRBD2 might be the D (6 bases). The V end lost 6 bases, the J end lost 4 bases, and 21 bases lay between the germline ends. There are 17 residues in the CDR3. Germline assignment: CDR1 KGHSH and CDR2 LQKENI. CDR3 bases: TGTGCCAGCTCGACAATAGACGTCTGGGGGGTCACCGGGGAGCTGTTTTTT. Its translation: CASSTIDVWGVTGELFF. Full variable domain (remainder filled in from reference TRBV18 and TRBJ2-2): NAGVMQNPRHLVRRRGQEARLRCSPMKGHSHVYWYRQLPEEGLKFMVYLQKENIIDESGMPKERFSAEFPKEGPSILRIQQVVRGDSAAYFCASSTIDVWGVTGELFFGEGSRLTVL.

The CDR3 sequence: CASSIGSGVRLNTEAFF. CDR3 bases: TGTGCCAGTAGTATAGGAAGCGGAGTGCGACTGAACACTGAAGCTTTCTTT. The chain combines TRBV19 with TRBJ1-1, with D uncertain. V was trimmed by 1 base and J by 0 bases, leaving 15 bases between them. This CDR3 is 17 amino acids long. The V gene's germline CDR1 is LNHDA and CDR2 SQIVND (reference sequence).

The genes are TRBV6-1 and TRBJ2-2; TRBD1 matches at 7 bases. V was clipped by 4 bases and J by 6 bases; unmatched bases: 11. The CDR3 is 16 amino acids. CDR1 is MNHNS, CDR2 SASEGT, per germline. The CDR3 is CASSVQGIRAPGELFF. In DNA form, the CDR3 reads TGTGCCAGCAGTGTACAGGGGATTAGGGCACCCGGGGAGCTGTTTTTT.

This clone was seen only once. The chain recombines TRBV15 with TRBJ1-5, with 7 bases aligning to TRBD1. The CDR3 is 17 residues long. The V segment lost 0 bases and the J segment 4 bases; nucleotides outside the gene matches: 9. CDR1 is LNHNV, CDR2 YYDKDF, per germline (reference sequence). This CDR3 reads CATSRDGRQGLNQPQHF. For the CDR3, the DNA is TGTGCCACCAGCAGAGATGGGAGACAGGGTTTGAATCAGCCCCAGCATTTT.

The table lists this clone with a count of one. V usage is TRBV19 and J usage is TRBJ1-5, with D perhaps TRBD1 (5 bases). The CDR3 runs 16 residues. Per the germline V gene, CDR1 is LNHDA and CDR2 is SQIVND (reference sequence). With 5 bases removed from V and 0 bases from J, the gap between germline ends came to 14 bases. CDR3 DNA: TGTGCCAGTAGTGCCTTGACAGATCATAGCAATCAGCCCCAGCATTTT. Translated: CASSALTDHSNQPQHF. The complete variable domain, with remaining parts taken from reference TRBV19 and TRBJ1-5, reads DGGITQSPKYLFRKEGQNVTLSCEQNLNHDAMYWYRQDPGQGLRLIYYSQIVNDFQKGDIAEGYSVSREKKESFPLTVTSAQKNPTAFYLCASSALTDHSNQPQHFGDGTRLSIL.

The genes are TRBV5-1 and TRBJ2-3, with TRBD2 matching 8 bases. Losses at the gene ends were 0 bases for V and 0 bases for J; bases not matched to a gene: 9. The CDR3 length is 18 residues. Germline CDR1 reads SGHRS; CDR2 reads YFSETQ. This chain's CDR3 is CASSLVAGYTTSTDTQYF. Here the CDR3 DNA reads TGCGCCAGCAGCTTGGTAGCGGGATATACTACTAGCACAGATACGCAGTATTTT.

This clone was seen a handful of times. J is TRBJ1-2 and V is TRBV19; D uncertain. Trimming took 1 base from V and 1 from J, leaving 7 bases between them. This CDR3 is 14 amino acids long. Germline V lookup: CDR1 LNHDA, CDR2 SQIVND (reference sequence). The CDR3 spells CASSIVTGNYGYTF. For the CDR3, the DNA is TGTGCCAGTAGTATAGTTACGGGTAACTATGGCTACACCTTC.

The V and J genes are TRBV5-1 and TRBJ2-1; 9 positions agree with TRBD2. Trimming removed 3 bases from V and 10 bases from J; junction bases left unmatched: 11. CDR1 is SGHRS and CDR2 is YFSETQ in the germline V gene. This CDR3 spans 15 amino acids. CDR3 protein: CASSSRGTSQKEQFF. In DNA form, the CDR3 reads TGCGCCAGCAGCTCCAGAGGGACTAGCCAGAAAGAGCAGTTCTTC.

The chain employs TRBV5-1 and TRBJ2-2, with 11 positions matching TRBD1. V shed 4 bases, J shed 5 bases, and the junction held 4 bases outside the gene matches. CDR1 and CDR2 (germline): SGHRS, YFSETQ. The CDR3 runs to 15 residues. CDR3 in DNA: TGCGCCAGCAGCGGTGGGACAGGGGGAACCGGGGAGCTGTTTTTT. As protein: CASSGGTGGTGELFF.

The chain links TRBV21-1 to TRBJ2-5; the table assigns TRBD1, which was not confirmed against the DNA. TRBV21-1 represents a pseudogene. This CDR3 has 16 residues. For the CDR3, the DNA is TGTGCCAGCAGCAGCACCCGGGACAAACCACAAGAGACCCAGTACTTC. Translation gives CASSSTRDKPQETQYF.

The sample holds one count of this clone. The chain links TRBV24-1 to TRBJ2-1; unclear D gene. The germline V gene encodes CDR1 KGHDR and CDR2 SFDVKD. CDR3 length equals 14 residues. Trimming took off 4 bases at V and 5 bases at J, with 11 bases between the two ends. The CDR3 loop is CATSESKPNNEQFF. In nucleotides, the CDR3 is TGTGCCACCAGTGAATCTAAACCCAACAATGAGCAGTTCTTC.

The gene calls are TRBV7-2 and TRBJ2-5; 8 bases align to TRBD1. Germline V CDR1 and CDR2: SGHTA, FQGNSA. This CDR3 has 13 residues. Germline trimming cut 1 base from V and 5 bases from J; bases unmatched to any gene: 0. CDR3 protein: CASSLGQGETQYF. CDR3 DNA: TGTGCCAGCAGCTTAGGACAGGGGGAGACCCAGTACTTC.

The V call is TRBV5-1, the J call TRBJ2-7; no definite D call. V was pared by 2 bases and J by 1 base, with 7 bases between. This CDR3 is 13 amino acids long. Germline V gene lookup returns CDR1 SGHRS and CDR2 YFSETQ. The CDR3 nucleotides are TGCGCCAGCAGCTTCGAACTATCCTACGAGCAGTACTTC. It specifies CASSFELSYEQYF.

This sequence joins TRBV5-4 and TRBJ2-5; a weak D match, TRBD1 (6 bases). Per germline, CDR1 SGHNT and CDR2 YYREEE (reference sequence). CDR3 length equals 14 residues. Trimming cost V 4 bases and J 2 bases, with 12 bases left between them. The CDR3, as DNA: TGTGCCAGCAGCCGAGAGACAGGACAAGAGACCCAGTACTTC. Amino acids: CASSRETGQETQYF.

The V gene is TRBV18, the J gene TRBJ2-7; 7 bases line up with TRBD2. V was clipped by 2 bases and J by 2 bases; unmatched bases: 6. The CDR3 has 15 amino acids. Germline CDR1 and CDR2: KGHSH and LQKENI. CDR3 residues: CASSPKGGVAYEQYF. The CDR3 nucleotides read TGTGCCAGCTCACCAAAGGGAGGGGTCGCCTACGAGCAGTACTTC.

This chain joins TRBV7-3 and TRBJ1-6; D unclear. V lost 1 base, J lost 0 bases, and 7 bases lay in between. There are 16 residues in the CDR3. Germline V lookup: CDR1 SGHTA, CDR2 FQGTGA. CDR3 amino acids: CASSLRGSSYNSPLHF. The CDR3 coding sequence is TGTGCCAGCAGCTTAAGAGGGAGCTCCTATAATTCACCCCTCCACTTT.

V and J are TRBV21-1 and TRBJ2-3; the table's D call, TRBD2, has no DNA check behind it. TRBV21-1 is noted as a pseudogene. This CDR3 region has 11 residues. CDR3 residues: CASSGGAKQYF. The CDR3 coding sequence is TGTGCCAGCAGCGGCGGGGCAAAGCAGTATTTT.

The chain employs TRBV10-3 and TRBJ1-3; D call uncertain. CDR1 is ENHRY, CDR2 SYGVKD, per germline. The CDR3 runs 18 residues. Trimming stripped 0 bases from V and 1 base from J, with 16 bases between. The CDR3 bases are TGTGCCATCAGTGAGTCGAAAAAAGCCCCCCTTTCTGGAAACACCATATATTTT. Translation: CAISESKKAPLSGNTIYF.

CDR3: CASSLDYNTGELFF. The CDR3 DNA follows: TGTGCCAGCAGCTTGGACTACAACACCGGGGAGCTGTTTTTT. The gene calls are TRBV11-2 and TRBJ2-2; D possibly corresponds to TRBD2 (6 bases). Germline V gives CDR1 SGHAT, CDR2 FQNNGV. The germline V and J ends were trimmed by 3 bases and 2 bases, with 7 bases remaining between them. This CDR3 comprises 14 residues.

The chain recombines TRBV24-1 with TRBJ2-3, with D possibly being TRBD1 (5 bases). There are 14 residues in the CDR3. V lost 7 bases, J lost 0 bases, and 10 bases lay in between. Germline CDR1 KGHDR, CDR2 SFDVKD. Here the CDR3 DNA reads TGTGCCACCAGCTCGACAGCTAGCACAGATACGCAGTATTTT. Translated, it gives CATSSTASTDTQYF.

The J gene is TRBJ2-1, the V gene TRBV7-3, with TRBD1 matching 8 bases. The CDR3 has 13 amino acids. In germline, CDR1 is SGHTA, CDR2 FQGTGA. Trimming took 1 base from V and 15 from J; bases not matched to a gene: 8. The CDR3 coding sequence is TGTGCCAGCAGCTTAAACCTCGGACAGGGATGGTTCTTC. It translates to CASSLNLGQGWFF.

The rearrangement uses TRBV15 and TRBJ2-7; 8 nucleotides agree with TRBD2. Germline CDR1 is LNHNV and CDR2 is YYDKDF (reference sequence). The CDR3 sequence is 15 residues long. The V gene end was trimmed by 2 bases and the J gene end by 5 bases; junction bases not matched to a gene: 8. The CDR3 DNA reads as TGTGCCACCAGCAGAAATTCCGGACTAGCCGACGAGCAGTACTTC. Protein: CATSRNSGLADEQYF.

This sequence joins TRBV4-3 and TRBJ2-1; 8 bases line up with TRBD1. The V segment lost 2 bases and the J segment 4 bases; nucleotides outside the gene matches: 10. The CDR3 runs to 17 residues. CDR1 is LGHNA, CDR2 YSLEER, per germline. CDR3 sequence: CASSQNPGTGAYNEQFF. CDR3 nucleotide sequence: TGCGCCAGCAGCCAAAATCCCGGGACAGGAGCTTACAATGAGCAGTTCTTC.

This rearrangement joins TRBV12-5 to TRBJ2-7; weak D call: TRBD1 (5 bases). The germline CDR1 and CDR2 sequences are LGHNT and FRNRAP. The ends were cut back, 6 bases at V and 3 bases at J, with 9 bases in the middle. This CDR3 has 12 residues. CDR3 DNA sequence: TGTGCTAGTGGCCCGACAGTCTACGAGCAGTACTTC. Its translation is CASGPTVYEQYF.

The V and J genes are TRBV6-1 and TRBJ2-7, with 11 bases lining up with TRBD2. CDR1 is MNHNS, CDR2 SASEGT, per germline. J lost 5 bases, V lost 2 bases, and 23 bases had no gene match. This CDR3 is 21 amino acids long. DNA for the CDR3: TGTGCCAGCAGTGAATATCTGTATGTTGATCGGTATAGCGGGAGGGCCGACGAGCAGTACTTC. Translation gives CASSEYLYVDRYSGRADEQYF.

This clone was seen only once. This sequence joins TRBV4-1 and TRBJ2-2; D possibly corresponds to TRBD2 (5 bases). This CDR3 region has 13 residues. The germline V gene encodes CDR1 MGHRA and CDR2 YSYEKL. V dropped 0 bases and J dropped 13 bases, with 12 bases sitting between them. The CDR3 here is CASSQDRGMRLFF. The CDR3 nucleotides read TGCGCCAGCAGCCAAGATCGAGGGATGCGGCTGTTTTTT.